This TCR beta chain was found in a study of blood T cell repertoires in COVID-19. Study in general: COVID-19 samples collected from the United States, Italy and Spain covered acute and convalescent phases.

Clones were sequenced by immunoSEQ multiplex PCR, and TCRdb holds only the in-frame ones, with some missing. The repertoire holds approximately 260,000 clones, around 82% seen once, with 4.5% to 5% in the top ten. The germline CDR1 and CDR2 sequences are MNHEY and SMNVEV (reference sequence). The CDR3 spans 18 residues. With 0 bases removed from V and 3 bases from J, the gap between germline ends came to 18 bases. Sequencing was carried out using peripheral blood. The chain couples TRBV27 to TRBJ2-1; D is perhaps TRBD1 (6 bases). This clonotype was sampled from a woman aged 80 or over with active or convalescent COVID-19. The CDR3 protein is CASSLSYQGPRFYNEQFF. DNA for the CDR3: TGTGCCAGCAGTTTATCATACCAGGGGCCTCGATTCTACAATGAGCAGTTCTTC.